This entry concerns a single TCR beta chain. What it binds is unknown. Tumor tissue was taken before any definitive surgery or chemotherapy was given. These data originate in a study of high-grade serous ovarian cancer treatment subgroups. Sequencing was performed with immunoSEQ multiplex PCR; in TCRdb, only in-frame clones are kept and a portion is missing. The sample has about 39,000 clones; 70% to 80% are singletons. Study findings and constraints: Different patients shared almost no repertoire; same-patient tumors shared 0.11 to 0.79. TCR clonal relatedness correlated positively with neoantigen level. Repertoire analysis covered CDR3 alone, not CDR1 or CDR2. These tumor repertoires lack spatial information from bulk sequencing.

The germline V and J ends were trimmed by 2 bases and 7 bases, with 11 bases remaining between them. Germline CDR1 LGHNA, CDR2 YSLEER. This CDR3 contains 14 residues. The gene calls are TRBV4-3 and TRBJ2-2; no clear D. The sequence was collected from a human donor with high-grade serous ovarian cancer. Sequencing was done on a sample of tumor tissue. CDR3 protein: CASSQSGSNGELFF. In DNA form, the CDR3 reads TGCGCCAGCAGCCAATCAGGTTCCAACGGGGAGCTGTTTTTT.